The rows below give T cell receptor beta chains drawn from one sample of a study of a mutant IDH1 vaccine in newly diagnosed glioma. These receptors are not linked to any known antigen. Here immunoSEQ multiplex PCR was the method, and the copy in TCRdb shows in-frame clones only, minus some. The table includes 60,000 to 65,000 clones, about four fifths detected once. The material sequenced was PBMCs, taken from a glioma patient whose treatment included an IDH1 peptide vaccine. The receptors come from a man aged 40-55 years with glioma. CDR3s include the opening cysteine and the closing phenylalanine or tryptophan. The order of the fields is V gene, clone size, D gene, J gene, CDR3 protein, CDR3 DNA. A D gene is named only where the DNA matches it firmly. Clone size is stated in some rows and not others, as once, few, many or a class when expanded.

TRBV7-8	few	NA	TRBJ1-5	CASSLRPGDGQPQHF	TGTGCCAGCAGCTTACGCCCAGGGGATGGCCAGCCCCAGCATTTT
TRBV5-4	NA	TRBD1	TRBJ1-2	CASSPKPTGTEYGYTF	TGTGCCAGCAGCCCCAAGCCAACCGGGACAGAATATGGCTACACCTTC
TRBV7-9	few	NA	TRBJ1-2	CASTLKAPGYGYTF	TGTGCCAGCACACTAAAGGCTCCTGGCTATGGCTACACCTTC
TRBV11-3	NA	NA	TRBJ2-5	CASSLASQETQYF	TGTGCCAGCAGCTTAGCGAGCCAAGAGACCCAGTACTTC
TRBV29-1	NA	NA	TRBJ2-7	CSVVGAVYEQYF	TGCAGCGTTGTCGGGGCGGTCTACGAGCAGTACTTC
TRBV7-9	NA	NA	TRBJ2-1	CASSLDRSGEQFF	TGTGCCAGCAGCTTAGACAGGTCTGGTGAGCAGTTCTTC
TRBV28	NA	NA	TRBJ1-2	CASSRDSGAGYTF	TGTGCCAGCAGTCGGGATTCGGGGGCAGGCTACACCTTC
TRBV11-2	NA	NA	TRBJ2-1	CASSSPGLARNEQFF	TGTGCCAGCAGCTCACCCGGGCTAGCGCGGAATGAGCAGTTCTTC
TRBV12-5	NA	TRBD1	TRBJ2-5	CASGAGTGLGETQYF	TGTGCTAGTGGTGCCGGGACAGGGTTGGGCGAGACCCAGTACTTC
TRBV27	NA	NA	TRBJ2-2	CASRLGTVGPGELFF	TGTGCCAGCAGACTGGGGACTGTCGGCCCCGGGGAGCTGTTTTTT
TRBV5-8	NA	NA	TRBJ1-4	CASSQEAVTGRKEKLFF	TGTGCCAGCAGCCAAGAGGCGGTAACAGGGAGGAAAGAAAAACTGTTTTTT
TRBV2	NA	TRBD2	TRBJ2-3	CASSGTSVTDTQYF	TGTGCCAGCTCCGGGACTAGCGTCACAGATACGCAGTATTTT
TRBV5-1	NA	NA	TRBJ1-5	CASSLVGGNQPQHF	TGCGCCAGCAGCTTGGTAGGGGGCAATCAGCCCCAGCATTTT
TRBV25-1	NA	NA	TRBJ1-1	CASTSWVGTEAFF	TGTGCCAGCACAAGCTGGGTCGGTACTGAAGCTTTCTTT
TRBV19	NA	NA	TRBJ1-2	CASGRGDYGYTF	TGTGCCAGTGGGCGGGGGGACTATGGCTACACCTTC
TRBV4-1	few	NA	TRBJ1-4	CASSQADGWNEKLFF	TGCGCCAGCAGCCAAGCGGACGGGTGGAATGAAAAACTGTTTTTT
TRBV6-4	NA	TRBD2	TRBJ2-3	CASSRVAGVTDTQYF	TGTGCCAGCAGTAGGGTAGCGGGGGTCACAGATACGCAGTATTTT
TRBV5-1	NA	NA	TRBJ1-4	CASSFNSATNEKLFF	TGCGCCAGCAGCTTCAACAGCGCAACTAATGAAAAACTGTTTTTT
TRBV5-1	NA	NA	TRBJ2-1	CASSLASEDFLNEQFF	TGCGCCAGCAGCTTGGCCTCGGAGGATTTCCTTAACGAGCAGTTCTTC
TRBV19	once	NA	TRBJ1-3	CASFTGFGNTIYF	TGTGCCAGTTTTACAGGGTTTGGAAACACCATATATTTT
TRBV6-5	NA	NA	TRBJ1-4	CASSPPGWGEKLFF	TGTGCCAGCAGCCCCCCAGGGTGGGGAGAAAAACTGTTTTTT
TRBV5-6	NA	NA	TRBJ2-1	CASSPIDNEQFF	TGTGCCAGCAGCCCTATAGACAATGAGCAGTTCTTC
TRBV7-2	NA	TRBD1	TRBJ2-3	CASSRDRVLGDTQYF	TGTGCCAGCAGCAGGGACAGGGTATTGGGAGATACGCAGTATTTT
TRBV7-2	NA	TRBD1	TRBJ1-1	CASSRDRVNTEAFF	TGTGCCAGCAGCCGTGACAGGGTGAACACTGAAGCTTTCTTT
TRBV10-3	NA	NA	TRBJ1-3	CAISKGGSSGNTIYF	TGTGCCATCAGCAAAGGGGGGAGCTCTGGAAACACCATATATTTT
TRBV5-6	NA	TRBD2	TRBJ2-3	CASSFASGSTDTQYF	TGTGCCAGCAGCTTCGCTAGCGGTAGCACAGATACGCAGTATTTT
TRBV28	NA	NA	TRBJ1-2	CASKSGEPNYGYTF	TGTGCCAGCAAGTCGGGGGAACCTAACTATGGCTACACCTTC
TRBV5-1	NA	TRBD1	TRBJ1-6	CASSLVARTGTSPLHF	TGCGCCAGCAGCTTGGTGGCCCGGACAGGGACTTCACCCCTCCACTTT
TRBV5-4	NA	NA	TRBJ2-3	CASSPYPGRDTDTQYF	TGTGCCAGCAGCCCCTACCCGGGACGAGACACAGATACGCAGTATTTT
TRBV6-5	NA	TRBD1	TRBJ2-1	CASSVMLTGSSEQFF	TGTGCCAGCAGTGTTATGCTGACAGGGAGCAGTGAGCAGTTCTTC
TRBV28	once	NA	TRBJ1-5	CASNDRTKGNQPQHF	TGTGCCAGCAACGACCGTACGAAAGGCAATCAGCCCCAGCATTTT
TRBV7-6	NA	TRBD1	TRBJ2-7	CASSGTGTGGREQYF	TGTGCCAGCAGCGGGACCGGGACAGGGGGACGCGAGCAGTACTTC
TRBV4-3	NA	NA	TRBJ2-7	CASSLHGGAQYF	TGCGCCAGCAGCCTGCATGGGGGTGCGCAGTACTTC
TRBV19	NA	NA	TRBJ1-5	CASSWSVSNQPQHF	TGTGCCAGTAGTTGGAGTGTGAGCAATCAGCCCCAGCATTTT
TRBV11-2	NA	NA	TRBJ2-3	CANYTDTQYF	TGTGCCAACTACACAGATACGCAGTATTTT
TRBV19	NA	TRBD2	TRBJ2-6	CASSIGSSGRASGANVLTF	TGTGCCAGTAGTATAGGTTCTAGCGGGAGGGCCTCTGGGGCCAACGTCCTGACTTTC